Presented here are 17 T cell receptor beta chains from one specimen sequenced in a study of blood T cell repertoires in COVID-19. Clones were sequenced by immunoSEQ multiplex PCR, and TCRdb holds only the in-frame ones, with some missing. The sample shows about 270,000 clones, 85% to 95% of them seen only once. The sample taken for sequencing was PBMCs or T cells enriched from blood (not recorded which). These receptors originate from a man in his forties who had been exposed to COVID-19.

The chain uses TRBV28 and TRBJ1-2, with TRBD1 identical over 8 bases. Germline V CDR1 and CDR2: MDHEN, SYDVKM. The CDR3 totals 16 residues. J was trimmed by 5 bases and V by 5 bases; bases with no gene match: 13. This chain's CDR3 is CASSPGQGGGRYGYTF. DNA for the CDR3: TGTGCCAGCAGTCCAGGACAGGGAGGGGGAAGGTATGGCTACACCTTC.

This clone has just one count. The gene calls are TRBV18 and TRBJ2-1; no reliable D call. From germline, CDR1 is KGHSH and CDR2 LQKENI. The CDR3 has 14 amino acids. V lost 2 bases, J lost 4 bases, and 9 bases lay in between. The CDR3 reads CASSPMTGYNEQFF. CDR3 bases: TGTGCCAGCTCACCAATGACTGGGTACAATGAGCAGTTCTTC. Variable domain in full (rest from reference TRBV18 and TRBJ2-1): NAGVMQNPRHLVRRRGQEARLRCSPMKGHSHVYWYRQLPEEGLKFMVYLQKENIIDESGMPKERFSAEFPKEGPSILRIQQVVRGDSAAYFCASSPMTGYNEQFFGPGTRLTVL.

The J gene is TRBJ2-4, the V gene TRBV5-6, with unresolved D. Germline CDR1 is SGHDT and CDR2 is YYEEEE. The CDR3 spans 14 residues. Deletions cut 1 base from V and 3 bases from J, with 8 bases between. The CDR3 reads CASSLTALKNIQYF. CDR3 sequence (DNA): TGTGCCAGCAGCTTGACAGCTCTCAAAAACATTCAGTACTTC.

V gene TRBV7-9 combines with J gene TRBJ2-1, with 7 bases that match TRBD2. The CDR3 has 15 residues. The V gene end was trimmed by 5 bases and the J gene end by 0 bases; junction bases not matched to a gene: 4. Per the germline V gene, CDR1 is SEHNR and CDR2 is FQNEAQ (reference sequence). In DNA form, the CDR3 reads TGTGCCAGCAGCCTGGGGGAGGGCTCCTACAATGAGCAGTTCTTC. Protein product: CASSLGEGSYNEQFF.

The gene calls are TRBV4-1 and TRBJ2-7; TRBD2 aligns across 7 bases. Trimming removed 0 bases from V and 3 bases from J; junction bases left unmatched: 5. Germline V lookup: CDR1 MGHRA, CDR2 YSYEKL. The CDR3 is 15 amino acids. CDR3 DNA sequence: TGCGCCAGCAGCCAAGAAGCGGGGCAGGGCTACGAGCAGTACTTC. Its translation is CASSQEAGQGYEQYF.

J is TRBJ2-1 and V is TRBV5-4; 9 bases align to TRBD1. The CDR3 covers 16 residues. The junction had 7 bases not matched to a gene; V was cut back by 3 bases and J by 3 bases. Germline values: CDR1 SGHNT, CDR2 YYREEE (reference sequence). Here the CDR3 reads CASSSSGTGIYNEQFF. The CDR3 DNA follows: TGTGCCAGCAGCTCCTCCGGGACAGGGATCTACAATGAGCAGTTCTTC.

The CDR3 region is CASSFSGTGGNTIYF. The CDR3 DNA is TGTGCCAGCAGTTTTTCCGGGACAGGAGGAAACACCATATATTTT. The chain employs TRBV28 and TRBJ1-3, with 8 bases lining up with TRBD1. V shed 3 bases, J shed 4 bases, and the junction held 5 bases outside the gene matches. The CDR3 is made up of 15 amino acids. Germline V CDR1 and CDR2: MDHEN, SYDVKM.

This clone has only one observation. The rearrangement uses TRBV6-5 and TRBJ1-1; no definite D call. V was clipped by 8 bases and J by 3 bases, with 13 bases between them. Germline V gene data show CDR1 as MNHEY and CDR2 as SVGAGI. The CDR3 covers 13 residues. CDR3 amino acids: CASHRPQYTEAFF. The CDR3, as DNA: TGTGCCAGCCACAGACCACAATACACTGAAGCTTTCTTT.

V is TRBV30 and J is TRBJ2-7; 8 bases fit TRBD2. Germline V CDR1 and CDR2: GTSNPN, SVGIG (reference sequence). The CDR3 extends over 15 amino acids. Written as DNA, the CDR3 is TGTCCCACACCTCGACTAGCGTCATTGAGCTACGAGCAGTACTTC. Translated, it gives CPTPRLASLSYEQYF. The full variable domain, with the rest looked up from reference TRBV30 and TRBJ2-7, is SQTIHQWPATLVQPVGSPLSLECTVEGTSNPNLYWYRQAAGRGLQLLFYSVGIGQISSEVPQNLSASRPQDRQFILSSKKLLLSDSGFYLCPTPRLASLSYEQYFGPGTRLTVT.

The V and J genes are TRBV7-2 and TRBJ2-7; weak D call: TRBD2 (6 bases). The CDR3 spans 14 residues. CDR1 is SGHTA, CDR2 FQGNSA, per germline. Between the trimmed V and J ends, which lost 5 bases and 2 bases, there was a span of 13 bases. As DNA, the CDR3 is TGTGCCAGCAGCCCCCTTACGGGAGCCTACGAGCAGTACTTC. It translates to CASSPLTGAYEQYF.

The chain couples TRBV5-6 to TRBJ1-5, with D possibly being TRBD1 (6 bases). The CDR3 extends over 14 amino acids. Trimming pared 2 bases from V and 1 base from J, leaving 7 bases between. Germline loops: CDR1 SGHDT, CDR2 YYEEEE. CDR3 loop: CASSFQGSNQPQHF. CDR3 nucleotides: TGTGCCAGCAGCTTCCAGGGGAGCAATCAGCCCCAGCATTTT.

This sequence joins TRBV27 and TRBJ2-7, with TRBD2 matching 8 bases. V gave up 4 bases and J gave up 4 bases; unmatched junction bases: 9. Germline V gene lookup returns CDR1 MNHEY and CDR2 SMNVEV (reference sequence). The CDR3 runs to 15 residues. CDR3 protein: CASSYVAGLPYEQYF. The CDR3 DNA reads TGTGCCAGCAGTTATGTAGCGGGACTACCGTACGAGCAGTACTTC.

V gene TRBV9 combines with J gene TRBJ2-7; D is uncertain. CDR1 and CDR2 (germline): SGDLS, YYNGEE. V lost 5 bases and J 0 bases, leaving 9 bases between the germline ends. The CDR3 length is 13 residues. The CDR3 loop is CASSDSSSYEQYF. CDR3 coding DNA: TGTGCCAGCAGTGACTCGAGCTCCTACGAGCAGTACTTC.

The count of this clone is one. The chain recombines TRBV5-1 with TRBJ2-1; D unresolved. V was pared by 0 bases and J by 0 bases, with 7 bases between. The CDR3 loop spans 15 amino acids. CDR1 SGHRS and CDR2 YFSETQ come from the germline V gene. CDR3 bases: TGCGCCAGCAGCTTGGCGCGGAGCTCCTACAATGAGCAGTTCTTC. Amino acid sequence: CASSLARSSYNEQFF.

The V gene is TRBV21-1, the J gene TRBJ1-5. TRBV21-1 is a known pseudogene. The CDR3 length is 19 residues. This CDR3 is CASSRRREARDYSNQPQHF. CDR3 nucleotides: TGTGCCAGCAGCAGAAGGCGGGAAGCTCGAGACTATAGCAATCAGCCCCAGCATTTT.

The rearrangement joins TRBV4-1 to TRBJ2-7, with TRBD2 matching 13 bases. CDR1 and CDR2 from the germline V gene are MGHRA and YSYEKL. The CDR3 has 16 amino acids. Germline trimming cut 2 bases from V and 3 bases from J; bases unmatched to any gene: 4. In DNA, the CDR3 is TGCGCCAGCAGCCAATTTAGGACTAGCGGGAGCTACGAGCAGTACTTC. Its translation: CASSQFRTSGSYEQYF.

The chain carries TRBV12-3 or TRBV12-4 and TRBJ2-1, with D tentatively TRBD2 (6 bases). V lost 5 bases and J lost 7, with 12 bases in between. The CDR3 spans 13 residues. The CDR3 DNA sequence: TGTGCCAGCAGTACAAGCGGAGGGAATGAGCAGTTCTTC. As protein: CASSTSGGNEQFF.